These 32 T cell receptor beta chains were sequenced from one sample in a study of quantifying T cell responses using KT2 cells. Study summary: Reverse transcription used primers in the TCR alpha and beta constant regions.

The cDNA 3' end received a ligated oligonucleotide with a UMI. An equimolar mix of RC1.1 and RC1.2 primed the beta chain across TRBC1 and TRBC2. TCRdb analysed the UMI-ligation and nested PCR reads with MiXCR anew, one entry per CDR3 protein. Of 25,000 to 35,000 distinct CDR3 sequences detected, roughly 8% appear once; the ten largest clones hold approximately 14%. The specimen was PBMCs spiked with cells of the T cell clone KT2. These receptors all come from a human donor.

The V and J genes are TRBV7-8 and TRBJ1-1; D possibly corresponds to TRBD1 (5 bases). This CDR3 region has 14 residues. CDR1 is SGHVS, CDR2 FQNEAQ, per germline. Trimming shortened V by 6 bases and J by 6 bases, and 17 bases separated the two germline ends. CDR3 residues: CASSGGGWKAEAFF. DNA of the CDR3: TGTGCCAGCAGTGGGGGAGGGTGGAAGGCTGAAGCTTTCTTT.

The chain employs TRBV2 and TRBJ1-2, with D possibly being TRBD1 (5 bases). Germline loops: CDR1 SNHLY, CDR2 FYNNEI. The length of the CDR3 is 13 residues. V lost 6 bases, J lost 3 bases, and 11 bases lay in between. DNA for the CDR3: TGTGCCAGCAGGGGGGACGGCGACTATGGCTACACCTTC. Translating it yields CASRGDGDYGYTF.

Ten or more counts support this clonotype. V and J are TRBV7-9 and TRBJ2-3, with D possibly TRBD1 on 6 matching bases. Trimming left V 8 bases short and J 5 bases short, with 14 bases between. Germline assignment: CDR1 SEHNR and CDR2 FQNEAQ (reference sequence). The CDR3 has 13 amino acids. The CDR3 sequence: CASLEGGKDTQYF. In nucleotides, the CDR3 is TGTGCCAGCCTAGAAGGGGGTAAAGATACGCAGTATTTT.

This clonotype has just a few counts. The chain uses TRBV11-2 and TRBJ2-6, with D maybe TRBD2 (5 bases). CDR1 is SGHAT, CDR2 FQNNGV, per germline. The V gene lost 5 bases and the J gene lost 0 bases, with 11 bases spanning the gap. CDR3 length equals 16 residues. The CDR3 DNA reads TGTGCCAGCAGCCCGCGGGTCCCCTCTGGGGCCAACGTCCTGACTTTC. This encodes CASSPRVPSGANVLTF. The full variable domain, with the rest looked up from reference TRBV11-2 and TRBJ2-6, is EAGVAQSPRYKIIEKRQSVAFWCNPISGHATLYWYQQILGQGPKLLIQFQNNGVVDDSQLPKDRFSAERLKGVDSTLKIQPAKLEDSAVYLCASSPRVPSGANVLTFGAGSRLTVL.

This clonotype showed up many times. J is TRBJ2-5 and V is TRBV7-2, with a weak D call TRBD2 (6 bases). This CDR3 comprises 13 residues. V lost 2 bases to trimming and J lost 5 bases, with 9 bases between them. The germline V gene has CDR1 SGHTA and CDR2 FQGNSA. The CDR3 nucleotides are TGTGCCAGCAGCTTACTGGGGAGGGAGACCCAGTACTTC. It is translated as CASSLLGRETQYF.

The J gene is TRBJ1-5, the V gene TRBV6-2 or TRBV6-3, with D unclear. Germline-derived CDR1 and CDR2 are MNHEY and SVGEGT. Trimming shortened V by 5 bases and J by 7 bases, and 6 bases separated the two germline ends. The CDR3 has 11 amino acids. In nucleotides, the CDR3 is TGTGCCAGCAGTCTAACCCAGCCCCAGCATTTT. Its translation is CASSLTQPQHF.

This clonotype was picked up a small number of times. This chain joins TRBV2 and TRBJ1-6; D call uncertain. There are 13 residues in the CDR3. Trimming took 7 bases from V and 8 from J, leaving 12 bases between them. Germline-derived CDR1 and CDR2 are SNHLY and FYNNEI. DNA for the CDR3: TGTGCCAGCAACTTCAACCGGGATTCACCCCTCCACTTT. Amino acid sequence: CASNFNRDSPLHF.

This clonotype was seen ten or more times. The J gene is TRBJ2-3, the V gene TRBV20-1, with TRBD2 matching 10 bases. Germline CDR1 is DFQATT and CDR2 is SNEGSKA (reference sequence). This CDR3 region has 16 residues. Unmatched junction bases numbered 8, after V lost 0 bases and J lost 5 bases. The CDR3 sequence: CSARDPTSGDVDTQYF. Here the CDR3 DNA reads TGCAGTGCTAGAGACCCAACTAGCGGGGATGTAGATACGCAGTATTTT.

This clonotype showed up many times. The chain couples TRBV5-1 to TRBJ1-5; possible D gene TRBD1, 5 bases. CDR3 length: 16 residues. Germline CDR1 is SGHRS and CDR2 is YFSETQ. The V end was cut by 0 bases, the J end by 6 bases, with 16 bases between. The CDR3 bases are TGCGCCAGCAGCTTGGTGGGACTGGAGGCTGGTCAGCCCCAGCATTTT. It codes for CASSLVGLEAGQPQHF.

J is TRBJ2-1 and V is TRBV6-5; D may match TRBD1 or TRBD2 (5 bases each). This CDR3 is 17 amino acids long. Germline V gene data show CDR1 as MNHEY and CDR2 as SVGAGI. Trimming removed 0 bases at V and 0 bases at J, with 12 bases between. The CDR3 DNA reads TGTGCCAGCAGTTACTCGAGTGGGGGAAGCTCCTACAATGAGCAGTTCTTC. Residues: CASSYSSGGSSYNEQFF.

V is TRBV12-3 or TRBV12-4 and J is TRBJ2-3; no clear D gene. This CDR3 region has 12 residues. The V gene lost 1 base and the J gene lost 5 bases, with 4 bases spanning the gap. Here the CDR3 DNA reads TGTGCCAGCAGTTTAGAGTTAGATACGCAGTATTTT. Protein product: CASSLELDTQYF.

This chain joins TRBV24-1 and TRBJ2-3; perhaps TRBD1 as D (6 bases). Trimming left V 2 bases short and J 13 bases short, with 12 bases between. This CDR3 is built from 12 residues. Germline V gene sequence: CDR1 KGHDR, CDR2 SFDVKD. CDR3 in amino acids: CATSDSQGRKYF. Here the CDR3 DNA reads TGTGCCACCAGTGATTCCCAGGGGCGGAAGTATTTT.

In this sample, this clonotype turned up many times. The chain is built from TRBV20-1 and TRBJ2-3; D might be TRBD1 (5 bases). This CDR3 has 13 residues. Trimming took off 7 bases at V and 3 bases at J, with 14 bases between the two ends. Germline V gene lookup returns CDR1 DFQATT and CDR2 SNEGSKA (reference sequence). The CDR3: CSVRGFGTDTQYF. For the CDR3, the DNA is TGCAGTGTTAGGGGTTTTGGGACAGATACGCAGTATTTT.

There are many counts of this clonotype. The V gene is TRBV29-1, the J gene TRBJ2-3, with D possibly being TRBD2 (5 bases). The V and J ends lost 3 bases and 2 bases respectively, with 15 bases between them. CDR3 length equals 15 residues. From germline, CDR1 is SQVTM and CDR2 ANQGSEA. The DNA of the CDR3 is TGCAGCGTTGAGGTCAGCGGAACATCCACAGATACGCAGTATTTT. It encodes CSVEVSGTSTDTQYF.

V is TRBV7-2 and J is TRBJ2-5, with D uncertain. Trimming left V 4 bases short and J 6 bases short, with 6 bases between. The CDR3 consists of 11 residues. CDR1 is SGHTA, CDR2 FQGNSA, per germline. The CDR3 DNA is TGTGCCAGCAGCTCCTACCAGACCCAGTACTTC. Its protein is CASSSYQTQYF.

This clonotype was recorded at least ten times. V is TRBV7-9 and J is TRBJ2-6, with TRBD2 identical over 7 bases. The V gene's germline CDR1 is SEHNR and CDR2 FQNEAQ (reference sequence). V lost 3 bases to trimming and J lost 2 bases; unmatched junction nucleotides: 4. The CDR3 is 16 amino acids. This chain's CDR3 is CASSLWEGPGANVLTF. The DNA of the CDR3 is TGTGCCAGCAGCTTGTGGGAGGGCCCTGGGGCCAACGTCCTGACTTTC. Together with reference TRBV7-9 and TRBJ2-6, the CDR3 gives the full variable domain: DTGVSQNPRHKITKRGQNVTFRCDPISEHNRLYWYRQTLGQGPEFLTYFQNEAQLEKSRLLSDRFSAERPKGSFSTLEIQRTEQGDSAMYLCASSLWEGPGANVLTFGAGSRLTVL.

The CDR3 DNA sequence: TGCAGCGTCCAAGGCCCTCCGGAGCAGTACTTC. It yields the protein CSVQGPPEQYF. The chain couples TRBV29-1 to TRBJ2-7; no definite D call. The CDR3 runs 11 residues. Trimming pared 6 bases from V and 7 bases from J, leaving 13 bases between. From germline, CDR1 is SQVTM and CDR2 ANQGSEA.

The chain combines TRBV4-2 with TRBJ2-1; D is perhaps TRBD2 (6 bases). V was cut by 1 base and J by 5 bases, with 18 bases left in between. Germline-derived CDR1 and CDR2 are LGHNA and YNFKEQ. The CDR3 loop spans 17 amino acids. DNA for the CDR3: TGTGCCAGCAGCCAAGCAATACGGGGGAGTGGTAACAATGAGCAGTTCTTC. It codes for CASSQAIRGSGNNEQFF.

This clonotype was seen only a few times. The rearrangement uses TRBV12-5 and TRBJ2-2; D is undetermined. V was pared by 6 bases and J by 0 bases, with 11 bases between. CDR3 length: 15 amino acids. Germline V gene lookup returns CDR1 LGHNT and CDR2 FRNRAP. CDR3: CASGPYAANTGELFF. DNA of the CDR3: TGTGCTAGTGGACCGTATGCGGCGAACACCGGGGAGCTGTTTTTT.

Many counts were recorded for this clonotype. V and J are TRBV20-1 and TRBJ2-1; TRBD2 matches at 8 bases. J lost 8 bases, V lost 3 bases, and 15 bases had no gene match. Germline CDR1 DFQATT, CDR2 SNEGSKA (reference sequence). CDR3 length: 16 residues. This chain's CDR3 is CSASPPGAGGRDEQFF. Here the CDR3 DNA reads TGCAGTGCTAGTCCCCCGGGGGCGGGGGGCAGGGATGAGCAGTTCTTC.

This clonotype was recorded at least ten times. The chain uses TRBV6-4 and TRBJ1-3, with 8 nucleotides matching TRBD1. This CDR3 spans 17 amino acids. Germline V gene data show CDR1 as MRHNA and CDR2 as SNTAGT. The V gene end was trimmed by 7 bases and the J gene end by 0 bases; junction bases not matched to a gene: 11. Here the CDR3 DNA reads TGTGCCAGCAAAAGACAGGGGCCAAAATTCTCTGGAAACACCATATATTTT. It yields the protein CASKRQGPKFSGNTIYF.

In this sample, this clonotype turned up many times. The rearrangement joins TRBV7-2 to TRBJ2-7; D ambiguous. CDR3 length: 14 amino acids. Deletions cut 0 bases from V and 4 bases from J, with 10 bases between. The germline V gene encodes CDR1 SGHTA and CDR2 FQGNSA. The CDR3 sequence: CASSLAVAEYEQYF. Here the CDR3 DNA reads TGTGCCAGCAGCTTAGCGGTGGCTGAGTACGAGCAGTACTTC.

This clonotype was recorded at least ten times. The chain is built from TRBV29-1 and TRBJ2-1; 8 bases map to TRBD2. In germline, CDR1 is SQVTM, CDR2 ANQGSEA. This CDR3 is built from 15 residues. The V segment lost 4 bases and the J segment 5 bases; nucleotides outside the gene matches: 10. This chain's CDR3 is CSVARGAGGDNEQFF. The CDR3 coding sequence is TGCAGCGTTGCCCGTGGGGCGGGAGGTGACAATGAGCAGTTCTTC.

This clonotype was observed a handful of times. Written as DNA, the CDR3 is TGCGCCAGCAGCCAGAATGGACTAGCGGGAGTAGGTGAGCAGTTCTTC. It encodes CASSQNGLAGVGEQFF. The gene calls are TRBV4-3 and TRBJ2-1; 13 bases fit TRBD2. V dropped 3 bases and J dropped 9; count of bases not matched to a gene: 8. The length of the CDR3 is 16 residues. Germline V gene sequence: CDR1 LGHNA, CDR2 YSLEER.

The rearrangement joins TRBV4-2 to TRBJ2-3; D possibly corresponds to TRBD2 (7 bases). The germline V gene has CDR1 LGHNA and CDR2 YNFKEQ. The CDR3 loop spans 16 amino acids. Deletions cut 0 bases from V and 2 bases from J, with 12 bases between. CDR3 loop: CASSQDERDITDTQYF. The CDR3 nucleotides are TGTGCCAGCAGCCAAGATGAGCGGGACATCACAGATACGCAGTATTTT.

At least ten counts were recorded for this clonotype. The chain links TRBV7-2 to TRBJ2-3; TRBD2 matches at 14 bases. This CDR3 has 17 amino acids. Unmatched junction bases numbered 9, after V lost 3 bases and J lost 7 bases. The germline gives CDR1 SGHTA, CDR2 FQGNSA. The chain's CDR3 is CASSLKGTSGSTYTQYF. In nucleotides, the CDR3 is TGTGCCAGCAGCTTGAAGGGGACTAGCGGGAGTACTTATACGCAGTATTTT. Using reference TRBV7-2 and TRBJ2-3 for the parts outside the CDR3, the full variable domain is GAGVSQSPSNKVTEKGKDVELRCDPISGHTALYWYRQSLGQGLEFLIYFQGNSAPDKSGLPSDRFSAERTGGSVSTLTIQRTQQEDSAVYLCASSLKGTSGSTYTQYFGPGTRLTVL.

This chain uses TRBV6-5 with TRBJ2-5; tentatively, D is TRBD1 or TRBD2 (5 bases each). V was cut by 5 bases and J by 4 bases, with 14 bases left in between. The CDR3 extends over 14 amino acids. CDR1 and CDR2 (germline): MNHEY, SVGAGI. This chain's CDR3 is CASSGLRGAETQYF. The CDR3 nucleotides read TGTGCCAGCAGTGGGTTGAGAGGGGCAGAGACCCAGTACTTC.

This clonotype has ten or more counts. This rearrangement joins TRBV12-3 or TRBV12-4 to TRBJ2-7; D remains ambiguous. The V and J ends lost 3 bases and 4 bases respectively, with 16 bases between them. The CDR3 loop spans 15 amino acids. This chain's CDR3 is CASSFGSSRHYEQYF. As DNA, the CDR3 is TGTGCCAGCAGTTTTGGATCTAGTCGGCATTACGAGCAGTACTTC.

This clonotype was recorded many times. The genes are TRBV29-1 and TRBJ1-2, with TRBD1 matching 8 bases. The CDR3 has 12 residues. V gave up 3 bases and J gave up 7 bases; unmatched junction bases: 4. Germline CDR1 SQVTM, CDR2 ANQGSEA. For the CDR3, the DNA is TGCAGCGTTGAGGACAGGGTTTTTGGCTACACCTTC. This encodes CSVEDRVFGYTF.

This clonotype was seen more than once but under ten times. The rearrangement uses TRBV20-1 and TRBJ2-1; tentative D call: TRBD2 (6 bases). Per germline, CDR1 DFQATT and CDR2 SNEGSKA (reference sequence). The CDR3 totals 15 residues. V was pared by 5 bases and J by 0 bases, with 14 bases between. CDR3 DNA sequence: TGCAGTGCTCGGGAGAGCGGCAGCTCCTACAATGAGCAGTTCTTC. This sequence encodes CSARESGSSYNEQFF.

This clonotype was counted many times. The genes are TRBV7-8 and TRBJ1-1, with D maybe TRBD1 (5 bases). Germline-derived CDR1 and CDR2 are SGHVS and FQNEAQ. V was cut by 0 bases and J by 8 bases, with 13 bases left in between. The CDR3 loop spans 14 amino acids. The CDR3 region is CASSLAGRGREAFF. CDR3 DNA sequence: TGTGCCAGCAGCTTAGCGGGACGAGGACGGGAAGCTTTCTTT. The variable domain in full, completed from reference TRBV7-8 and TRBJ1-1, reads GAGVSQSPRYKVAKRGQDVALRCDPISGHVSLFWYQQALGQGPEFLTYFQNEAQLDKSGLPSDRFFAERPEGSVSTLKIQRTQQEDSAVYLCASSLAGRGREAFFGQGTRLTVV.

This clonotype was seen many times. The chain is built from TRBV11-2 and TRBJ2-5; 7 nucleotides agree with TRBD1. The CDR3 has 14 residues. Per the germline V gene, CDR1 is SGHAT and CDR2 is FQNNGV. Germline trimming cut 3 bases from V and 1 base from J; bases unmatched to any gene: 2. The DNA of the CDR3 is TGTGCCAGCAGCTTTAACAGGGGCCAAGAGACCCAGTACTTC. It is translated as CASSFNRGQETQYF.